One sample yielded the 8 T cell receptor beta chains listed below, sequenced in a study of blood T cell repertoires in COVID-19. The table came from immunoSEQ multiplex PCR; TCRdb's copy has only in-frame clones and leaves some out. The table has more than 95,000 clones, about 81% seen once. The sequenced material came from peripheral blood. All receptors come from a man aged 25-45 years with COVID-19, enrolled during active disease.

The chain uses TRBV28 and TRBJ2-7, with 7 bases aligning to TRBD1. CDR3 length equals 11 residues. CDR1 is MDHEN, CDR2 SYDVKM, per germline. Trimming took 4 bases from V and 13 from J; bases not matched to a gene: 7. The CDR3 reads CASSSYRQGYF. The CDR3 DNA sequence: TGTGCCAGCAGTTCGTATCGACAGGGCTACTTC.

The chain is built from TRBV28 and TRBJ1-3; 7 nucleotides line up with TRBD1. The ends lost 5 bases at V and 0 bases at J; junction bases unmatched: 4. The V gene's germline CDR1 is MDHEN and CDR2 SYDVKM. The CDR3 contains 15 residues. In DNA form, the CDR3 reads TGTGCCAGCAGTACAGGGGCCCACTCTGGAAACACCATATATTTT. Its translation: CASSTGAHSGNTIYF.

This clone has only one observation. This sequence joins TRBV4-1 and TRBJ2-7, with D unclear. V dropped 2 bases and J dropped 2 bases, with 7 bases sitting between them. Germline loops: CDR1 MGHRA, CDR2 YSYEKL. This CDR3 region has 13 residues. The CDR3 region is CASSQYPTYEQYF. The CDR3 DNA reads TGCGCCAGCAGCCAATACCCTACCTACGAGCAGTACTTC.

The V call is TRBV6-5, the J call TRBJ2-7; D not certain. Trimming took 2 bases from V and 2 from J, leaving 10 bases between them. Germline V gene sequence: CDR1 MNHEY, CDR2 SVGAGI. This CDR3 contains 14 residues. The CDR3: CASSYRGGTYEQYF. In DNA, the CDR3 is TGTGCCAGCAGTTACCGTGGCGGCACCTACGAGCAGTACTTC.

The chain links TRBV5-6 to TRBJ2-3; TRBD2 agrees at 10 bases. This CDR3 has 16 residues. Trimming took 0 bases from V and 4 from J; bases not matched to a gene: 5. Per the germline V gene, CDR1 is SGHDT and CDR2 is YYEEEE. CDR3 bases: TGTGCCAGCAGCTTGGGGGCTAGCGGGGGCGCAGATACGCAGTATTTT. Protein product: CASSLGASGGADTQYF.

V is TRBV5-4 and J is TRBJ1-4; D is uncertain. Germline CDR1 and CDR2: SGHNT and YYREEE (reference sequence). V was pared by 4 bases and J by 0 bases, with 4 bases between. The length of the CDR3 is 13 residues. In DNA form, the CDR3 reads TGTGCCAGCAGCACTGCAACTAATGAAAAACTGTTTTTT. Translation: CASSTATNEKLFF.

The chain couples TRBV2 to TRBJ1-1; a weak D match, TRBD1 (5 bases). The CDR3 runs 14 residues. In germline, CDR1 is SNHLY, CDR2 FYNNEI. V was shortened by 8 bases and J by 0 bases, with 13 bases between the two germline ends. The CDR3 DNA follows: TGTGCCAGCGGCCAGGGTCGGTTGAACACTGAAGCTTTCTTT. The encoded protein is CASGQGRLNTEAFF. The variable domain in full, with the rest retrieved from reference TRBV2 and TRBJ1-1, is EPEVTQTPSHQVTQMGQEVILRCVPISNHLYFYWYRQILGQKVEFLVSFYNNEISEKSEIFDDQFSVERPDGSNFTLKIRSTKLEDSAMYFCASGQGRLNTEAFFGQGTRLTVV.

V gene TRBV7-2 combines with J gene TRBJ1-6; D is possibly TRBD1 (6 bases). Germline CDR1 is SGHTA and CDR2 is FQGNSA. The CDR3 runs 17 residues. V lost 5 bases and J 0 bases, leaving 14 bases between the germline ends. The CDR3 nucleotides are TGTGCCAGCAGCCCGGACGGACAGAGCTCCTATAATTCACCCCTCCACTTT. Translated: CASSPDGQSSYNSPLHF.